This TCR beta chain was retrieved from a study of T cell responses to AZD1222 COVID-19 vaccine. The study's findings and limits: There were mostly white British donors and more females than males, and clonal diversity was possibly underestimated.

V was clipped by 0 bases and J by 0 bases, with 9 bases between them. The germline V gene encodes CDR1 SGHVS and CDR2 FNYEAQ. The CDR3 length is 17 residues. With respect to this clone: Its target is unknown.

The data were produced by immunoSEQ multiplex PCR, yet TCRdb's version contains in-frame clones alone and is incomplete. The sample consists of about 120,000 clones, 90% of them appearing once. The origin of this receptor is an adult in good health. The chain combines TRBV7-6 with TRBJ2-6, with TRBD1 as a possible D gene (5 bases). The sequencing here drew on peripheral blood, taken on day 0 of AZD1222 vaccination. In nucleotides, the CDR3 is TGTGCCAGCAGCTTAGCGCAGGGAAGCTCTGGGGCCAACGTCCTGACTTTC. Protein product: CASSLAQGSSGANVLTF.